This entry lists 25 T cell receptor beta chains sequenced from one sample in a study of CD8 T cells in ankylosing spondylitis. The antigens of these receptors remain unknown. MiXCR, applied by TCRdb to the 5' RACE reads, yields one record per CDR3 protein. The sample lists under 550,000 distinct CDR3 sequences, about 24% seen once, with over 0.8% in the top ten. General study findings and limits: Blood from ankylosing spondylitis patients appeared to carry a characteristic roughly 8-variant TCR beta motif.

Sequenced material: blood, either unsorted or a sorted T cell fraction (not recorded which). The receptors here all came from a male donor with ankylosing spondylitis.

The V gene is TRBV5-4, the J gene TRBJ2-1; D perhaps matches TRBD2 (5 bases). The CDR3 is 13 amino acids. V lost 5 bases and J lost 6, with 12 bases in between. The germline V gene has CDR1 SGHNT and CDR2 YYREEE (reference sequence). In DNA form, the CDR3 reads TGTGCCAGCAGTCCACTAGTCCGCAATGAGCAGTTCTTC. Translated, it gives CASSPLVRNEQFF.

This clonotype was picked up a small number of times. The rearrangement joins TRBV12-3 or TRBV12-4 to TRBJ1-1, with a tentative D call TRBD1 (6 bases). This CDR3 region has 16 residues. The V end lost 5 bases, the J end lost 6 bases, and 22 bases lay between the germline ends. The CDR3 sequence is CASSPFPQGRGAEAFF. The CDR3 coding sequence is TGTGCCAGCAGTCCCTTCCCCCAGGGGCGAGGAGCTGAAGCTTTCTTT.

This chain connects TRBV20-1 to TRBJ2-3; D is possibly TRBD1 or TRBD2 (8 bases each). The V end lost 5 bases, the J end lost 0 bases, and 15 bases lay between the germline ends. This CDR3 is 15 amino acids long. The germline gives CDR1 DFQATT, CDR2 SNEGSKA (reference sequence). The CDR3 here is CSAQGASGSTDTQYF. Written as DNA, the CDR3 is TGCAGTGCTCAGGGGGCTAGCGGGAGCACAGATACGCAGTATTTT.

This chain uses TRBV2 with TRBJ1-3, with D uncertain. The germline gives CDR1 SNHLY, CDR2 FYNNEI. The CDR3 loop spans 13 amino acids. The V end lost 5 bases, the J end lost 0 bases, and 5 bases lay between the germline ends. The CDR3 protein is CASSSRSGNTIYF. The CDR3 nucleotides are TGTGCCAGCAGTTCACGCTCTGGAAACACCATATATTTT.

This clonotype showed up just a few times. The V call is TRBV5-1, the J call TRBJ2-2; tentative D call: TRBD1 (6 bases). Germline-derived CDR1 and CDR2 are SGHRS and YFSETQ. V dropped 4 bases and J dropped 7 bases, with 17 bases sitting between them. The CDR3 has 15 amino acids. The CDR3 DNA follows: TGCGCCAGCAGCATAGACCCCGGGGACATCGGGGAGCTGTTTTTT. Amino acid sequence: CASSIDPGDIGELFF.

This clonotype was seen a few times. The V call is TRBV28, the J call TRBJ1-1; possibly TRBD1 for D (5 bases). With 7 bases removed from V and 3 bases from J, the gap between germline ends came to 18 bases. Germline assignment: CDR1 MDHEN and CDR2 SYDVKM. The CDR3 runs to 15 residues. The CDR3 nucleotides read TGTGCCAGCATTGGGGGGAAATTCAGATACACTGAAGCTTTCTTT. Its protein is CASIGGKFRYTEAFF.

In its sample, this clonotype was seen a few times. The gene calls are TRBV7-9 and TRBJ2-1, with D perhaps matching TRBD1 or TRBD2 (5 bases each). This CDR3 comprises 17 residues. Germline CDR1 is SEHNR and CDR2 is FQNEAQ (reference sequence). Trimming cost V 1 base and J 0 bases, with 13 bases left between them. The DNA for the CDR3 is TGTGCCAGCAGCTTAGGGGACGGGTTAAGCTCCTACAATGAGCAGTTCTTC. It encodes CASSLGDGLSSYNEQFF.

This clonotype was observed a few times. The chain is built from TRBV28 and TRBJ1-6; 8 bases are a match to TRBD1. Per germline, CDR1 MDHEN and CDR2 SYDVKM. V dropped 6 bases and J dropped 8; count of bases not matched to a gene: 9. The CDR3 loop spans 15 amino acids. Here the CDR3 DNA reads TGTGCCAGCAGCTCTTTGGGGGACAGGTATTCACCCCTCCACTTT. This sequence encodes CASSSLGDRYSPLHF.

CDR3 DNA: TGTGCCAGCAGTGAAGGTCGGGAGATGAACACTGAAGCTTTCTTT. Protein: CASSEGREMNTEAFF. The chain is built from TRBV2 and TRBJ1-1; D remains ambiguous. The length of the CDR3 is 15 residues. CDR1 SNHLY and CDR2 FYNNEI come from the germline V gene. V was pared by 1 base and J by 0 bases, with 9 bases between.

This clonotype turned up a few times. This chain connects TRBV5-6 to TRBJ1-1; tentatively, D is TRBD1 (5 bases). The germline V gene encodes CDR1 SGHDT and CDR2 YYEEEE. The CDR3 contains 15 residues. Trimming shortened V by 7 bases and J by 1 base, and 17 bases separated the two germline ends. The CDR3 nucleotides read TGTGCCAGCCATTCGCCCGGGACCACGAACACTGAAGCTTTCTTT. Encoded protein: CASHSPGTTNTEAFF. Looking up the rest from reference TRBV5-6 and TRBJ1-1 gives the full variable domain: DAGVTQSPTHLIKTRGQQVTLRCSPKSGHDTVSWYQQALGQGPQFIFQYYEEEERQRGNFPDRFSGHQFPNYSSELNVNALLLGDSALYLCASHSPGTTNTEAFFGQGTRLTVV.

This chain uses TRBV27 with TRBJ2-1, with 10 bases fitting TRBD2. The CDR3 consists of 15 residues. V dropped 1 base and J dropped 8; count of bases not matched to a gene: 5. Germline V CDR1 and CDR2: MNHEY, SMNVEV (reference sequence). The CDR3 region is CASSLLSGRAYEQFF. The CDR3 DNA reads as TGTGCCAGCAGTTTATTAAGCGGGAGGGCCTATGAGCAGTTCTTC.

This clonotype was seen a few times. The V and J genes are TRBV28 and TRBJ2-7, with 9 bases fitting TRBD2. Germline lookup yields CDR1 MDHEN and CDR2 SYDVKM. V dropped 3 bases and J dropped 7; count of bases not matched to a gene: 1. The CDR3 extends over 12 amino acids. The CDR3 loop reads CASSFSGSEQYV. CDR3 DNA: TGTGCCAGCAGTTTTAGCGGGAGTGAGCAGTACGTC.

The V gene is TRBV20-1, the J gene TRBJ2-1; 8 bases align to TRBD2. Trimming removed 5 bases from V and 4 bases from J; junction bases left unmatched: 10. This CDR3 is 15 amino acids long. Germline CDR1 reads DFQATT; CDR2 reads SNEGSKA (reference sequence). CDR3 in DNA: TGCAGTGCTCCTGAGTTGCGGGGGGCATACAATGAGCAGTTCTTC. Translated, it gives CSAPELRGAYNEQFF.

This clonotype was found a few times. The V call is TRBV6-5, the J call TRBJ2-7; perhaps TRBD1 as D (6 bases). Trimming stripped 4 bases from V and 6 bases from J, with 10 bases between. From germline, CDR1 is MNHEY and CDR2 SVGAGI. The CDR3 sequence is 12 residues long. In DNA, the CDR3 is TGTGCCAGCAGTTCCATAGGGGGCGAGCAGTACGTC. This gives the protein CASSSIGGEQYV.

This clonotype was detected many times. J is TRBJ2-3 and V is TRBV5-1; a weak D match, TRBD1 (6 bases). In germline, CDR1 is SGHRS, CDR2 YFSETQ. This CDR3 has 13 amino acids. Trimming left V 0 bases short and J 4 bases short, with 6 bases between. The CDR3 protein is CASSLEGADTQYF. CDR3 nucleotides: TGCGCCAGCAGCTTGGAGGGGGCAGATACGCAGTATTTT. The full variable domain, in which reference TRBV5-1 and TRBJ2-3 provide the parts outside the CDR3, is KAGVTQTPRYLIKTRGQQVTLSCSPISGHRSVSWYQQTPGQGLQFLFEYFSETQRNKGNFPGRFSGRQFSNSRSEMNVSTLELGDSALYLCASSLEGADTQYFGPGTRLTVL.

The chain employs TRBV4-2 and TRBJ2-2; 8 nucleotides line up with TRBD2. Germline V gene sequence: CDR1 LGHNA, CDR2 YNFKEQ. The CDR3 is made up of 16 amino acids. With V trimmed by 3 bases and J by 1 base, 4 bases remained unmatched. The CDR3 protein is CASSHPGLENTGELFF. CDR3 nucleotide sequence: TGTGCCAGCAGCCATCCGGGACTAGAGAACACCGGGGAGCTGTTTTTT.

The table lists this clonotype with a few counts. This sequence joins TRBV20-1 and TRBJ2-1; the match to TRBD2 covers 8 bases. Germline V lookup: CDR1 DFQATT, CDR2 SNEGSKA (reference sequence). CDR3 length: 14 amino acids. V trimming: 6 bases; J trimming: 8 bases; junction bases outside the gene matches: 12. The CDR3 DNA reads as TGCAGTGCAAATAGCGGGACCCTCCGAGATGAGCAGTTCTTC. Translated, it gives CSANSGTLRDEQFF.

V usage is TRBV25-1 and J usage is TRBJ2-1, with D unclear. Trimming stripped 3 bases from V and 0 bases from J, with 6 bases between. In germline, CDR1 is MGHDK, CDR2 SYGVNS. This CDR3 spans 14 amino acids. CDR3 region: CASSDRFSYNEQFF. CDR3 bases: TGTGCCAGCAGTGACCGTTTCTCCTACAATGAGCAGTTCTTC.

The CDR3 region has the DNA TGTGCCACCAGTGATTTGGGGGGACAGGGTTCCGATGAGCAGTTCTTC. Its protein is CATSDLGGQGSDEQFF. The genes are TRBV24-1 and TRBJ2-1; 9 bases fit TRBD1. This CDR3 comprises 16 residues. CDR1 is KGHDR, CDR2 SFDVKD, per germline. The V segment lost 0 bases and the J segment 8 bases; nucleotides outside the gene matches: 7.

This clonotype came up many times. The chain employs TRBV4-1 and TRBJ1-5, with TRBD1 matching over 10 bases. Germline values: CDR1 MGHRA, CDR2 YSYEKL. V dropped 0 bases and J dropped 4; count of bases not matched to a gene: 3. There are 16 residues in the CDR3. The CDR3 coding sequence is TGCGCCAGCAGCCAAGATGACAGGGGGCGGAATCAGCCCCAGCATTTT. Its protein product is CASSQDDRGRNQPQHF.

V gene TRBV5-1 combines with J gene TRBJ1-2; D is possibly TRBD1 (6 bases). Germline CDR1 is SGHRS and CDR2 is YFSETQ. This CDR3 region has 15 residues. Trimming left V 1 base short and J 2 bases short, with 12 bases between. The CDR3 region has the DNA TGCGCCAGCAGCTTGCAGACAGGCCAAAACTATGGCTACACCTTC. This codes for CASSLQTGQNYGYTF.

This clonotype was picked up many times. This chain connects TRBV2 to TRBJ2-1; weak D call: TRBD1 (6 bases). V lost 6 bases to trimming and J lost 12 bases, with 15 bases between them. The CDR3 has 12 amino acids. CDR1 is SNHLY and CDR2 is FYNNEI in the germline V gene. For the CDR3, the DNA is TGTGCCAGCAGGGGAACAGGGTCCGTGCAGTTCTTC. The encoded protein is CASRGTGSVQFF.

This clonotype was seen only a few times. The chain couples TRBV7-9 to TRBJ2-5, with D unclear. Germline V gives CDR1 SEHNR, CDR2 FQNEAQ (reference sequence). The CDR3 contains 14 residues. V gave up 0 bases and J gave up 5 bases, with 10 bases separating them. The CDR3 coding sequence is TGTGCCAGCAGCTTAGCGGTGGCCGCCGAGACCCAGTACTTC. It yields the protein CASSLAVAAETQYF.

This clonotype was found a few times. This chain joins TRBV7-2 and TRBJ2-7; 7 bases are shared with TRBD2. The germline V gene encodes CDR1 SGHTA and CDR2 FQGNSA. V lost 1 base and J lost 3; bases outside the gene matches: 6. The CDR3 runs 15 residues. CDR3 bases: TGTGCCAGCAGCTTAGTCGCGGGAGTTGGCTACGAGCAGTACTTC. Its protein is CASSLVAGVGYEQYF.

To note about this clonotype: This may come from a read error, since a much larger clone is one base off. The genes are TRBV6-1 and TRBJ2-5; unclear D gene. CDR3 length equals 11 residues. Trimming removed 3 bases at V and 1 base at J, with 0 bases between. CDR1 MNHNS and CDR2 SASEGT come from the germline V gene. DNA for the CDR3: TGTGCCAGCAGTGACCAAGAGACCCAGTACTTC. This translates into CASSDQETQYF.